The next 28 T cell receptor beta chains were all read from a single sample in a study of technical replicates of blood from several donors. Generated by immunoSEQ multiplex PCR, the TCRdb table keeps only in-frame clones and is missing some. The data show around 76,000 clones, about 91% seen once. The sequencing sample was made of T cells isolated from PBMCs. These receptors were obtained from a human donor in good health.

V gene TRBV19 combines with J gene TRBJ1-5; D might be TRBD1 (5 bases). This CDR3 has 14 amino acids. CDR1 and CDR2 from the germline V gene are LNHDA and SQIVND (reference sequence). V shed 3 bases and J shed 2 bases, with 8 bases lying between them. CDR3 coding DNA: TGTGCCAGTAGTATTGGGGCGGGCAATCAGCCCCAGCATTTT. Translated: CASSIGAGNQPQHF.

The rearrangement uses TRBV11-3 and TRBJ2-2; 9 bases agree with TRBD1. V gave up 5 bases and J gave up 5 bases; unmatched junction bases: 6. The length of the CDR3 is 15 residues. The V gene's germline CDR1 is SGHNT and CDR2 YENEEA. CDR3 protein: CASSTGTGQTGELFF. CDR3 in DNA: TGTGCCAGCAGCACCGGGACAGGGCAAACCGGGGAGCTGTTTTTT.

DNA of the CDR3: TGTGCCAGCAGCAAGGACAGGACGATACACGAAAAACTGTTTTTT. This translates into CASSKDRTIHEKLFF. V usage is TRBV5-6 and J usage is TRBJ1-4; 7 nucleotides align to TRBD1. V lost 4 bases to trimming and J lost 8 bases; unmatched junction nucleotides: 11. Germline CDR1 is SGHDT and CDR2 is YYEEEE. The CDR3 length is 15 residues.

The gene calls are TRBV25-1 and TRBJ2-5; D might be TRBD1 (5 bases). The CDR3 has 13 residues. Trimming took 2 bases from V and 5 from J, leaving 9 bases between them. The germline V gene has CDR1 MGHDK and CDR2 SYGVNS. CDR3 bases: TGTGCCAGCAGTGAACCCAAGGGGGAGACCCAGTACTTC. This encodes CASSEPKGETQYF.

This rearrangement joins TRBV2 to TRBJ1-1; 7 nucleotides line up with TRBD1. The CDR3 is 13 residues long. Per germline, CDR1 SNHLY and CDR2 FYNNEI. V shed 8 bases and J 0 bases; nucleotides not matched to a gene: 3. This CDR3 reads CASGQELNTEAFF. The CDR3, as DNA: TGTGCCAGCGGACAGGAATTGAACACTGAAGCTTTCTTT.

The chain is built from TRBV16 and TRBJ2-1; D is unresolved. V was shortened by 5 bases and J by 10 bases, with 9 bases between the two germline ends. CDR3 length: 11 amino acids. Germline V lookup: CDR1 KGHSY, CDR2 FQNENV. The CDR3 sequence is CASSDSAEQFF. DNA of the CDR3: TGTGCCAGCAGCGACTCGGCGGAGCAGTTCTTC.

This clone was found once. This rearrangement joins TRBV9 to TRBJ2-7; perhaps TRBD1 as D (6 bases). The CDR3 has 15 residues. V was pared by 4 bases and J by 1 base, with 15 bases between. The germline gives CDR1 SGDLS, CDR2 YYNGEE. The CDR3 region has the DNA TGTGCCAGCAGCCCGCGGACAGTAGCTTCCTACGAGCAGTACTTC. Translated: CASSPRTVASYEQYF.

V usage is TRBV2 and J usage is TRBJ1-5, with D possibly being TRBD1 (5 bases). CDR3 length equals 14 residues. Trimming took off 5 bases at V and 10 bases at J, with 18 bases between the two ends. Germline CDR1 reads SNHLY; CDR2 reads FYNNEI. The CDR3 region has the DNA TGTGCCAGCAGTCGACAGCTTGATTGGGATCCCCAGCATTTT. It is translated as CASSRQLDWDPQHF.

The chain combines TRBV19 with TRBJ1-2; D is uncertain. Germline CDR1 is LNHDA and CDR2 is SQIVND (reference sequence). The CDR3 sequence is 13 residues long. Trimming took off 4 bases at V and 4 bases at J, with 10 bases between the two ends. The DNA for the CDR3 is TGTGCCAGTAGTAATCAGGAATCCTATGGCTACACCTTC. Its protein product is CASSNQESYGYTF.

J is TRBJ2-3 and V is TRBV6-5; D call uncertain. The CDR3 consists of 11 residues. Germline-derived CDR1 and CDR2 are MNHEY and SVGAGI. V was cut by 6 bases and J by 3 bases, with 4 bases left in between. The CDR3 here is CASSRTDTQYF. CDR3 nucleotide sequence: TGTGCCAGCAGCCGTACAGATACGCAGTATTTT.

The V and J genes are TRBV27 and TRBJ2-7; D call uncertain. The CDR3 loop spans 15 amino acids. V lost 0 bases to trimming and J lost 2 bases, with 11 bases between them. Germline values: CDR1 MNHEY, CDR2 SMNVEV (reference sequence). CDR3 in amino acids: CASSLSSSKTYEQYF. For the CDR3, the DNA is TGTGCCAGCAGTTTATCGAGTAGTAAGACCTACGAGCAGTACTTC.

The V gene is TRBV10-3, the J gene TRBJ2-2; a weak D match, TRBD1 (5 bases). The V end lost 10 bases, the J end lost 1 base, and 13 bases lay between the germline ends. This CDR3 comprises 14 residues. CDR1 and CDR2 from the germline V gene are ENHRY and SYGVKD. The CDR3 DNA sequence: TGTGCCAGGGGCGGAGAGCGGAACACCGGGGAGCTGTTTTTT. Protein: CARGGERNTGELFF.

This clone was observed once. This rearrangement joins TRBV9 to TRBJ2-1, with 8 bases matching TRBD2. The CDR3 contains 15 residues. V lost 3 bases to trimming and J lost 0 bases; unmatched junction nucleotides: 2. Per germline, CDR1 SGDLS and CDR2 YYNGEE. CDR3: CASSAGTSSYNEQFF. The CDR3 DNA reads as TGTGCCAGCAGCGCCGGGACTAGCTCCTACAATGAGCAGTTCTTC.

The DNA of the CDR3 is TGTGCCAGCAGCTTAGAGGTAGGGGGTGAAGCTTTCTTT. It is translated as CASSLEVGGEAFF. This chain joins TRBV11-3 and TRBJ1-1, with D possibly being TRBD1 (6 bases). The V end was cut by 0 bases, the J end by 7 bases, with 9 bases between. This CDR3 is 13 amino acids long. The V gene's germline CDR1 is SGHNT and CDR2 YENEEA.

The genes are TRBV25-1 and TRBJ1-4, with TRBD1 matching 7 bases. The CDR3 runs to 14 residues. Unmatched junction bases numbered 9, after V lost 6 bases and J lost 8 bases. Germline V gene sequence: CDR1 MGHDK, CDR2 SYGVNS. This CDR3 reads CASSEGTAEEKLFF. The CDR3 DNA sequence: TGTGCCAGCAGCGAGGGGACAGCTGAGGAAAAACTGTTTTTT.

This sequence joins TRBV7-9 and TRBJ1-2; D perhaps matches TRBD1 (6 bases). The CDR3 runs 13 residues. V was shortened by 0 bases and J by 8 bases, with 10 bases between the two germline ends. CDR1 and CDR2 from the germline V gene are SEHNR and FQNEAQ (reference sequence). The CDR3 DNA reads as TGTGCCAGCAGCTTAGCAGGGGGAAACGGCTACACCTTC. Translating it yields CASSLAGGNGYTF.

This chain links TRBV5-1 with TRBJ1-2, with TRBD1 as a possible D gene (5 bases). V shed 4 bases and J shed 6 bases, with 22 bases lying between them. Germline assignment: CDR1 SGHRS and CDR2 YFSETQ. The CDR3 has 16 residues. DNA of the CDR3: TGCGCCAGCAGCGCTGGGACCGGGACTGGGGCCCATGGCTACACCTTC. This gives the protein CASSAGTGTGAHGYTF. The whole variable domain, remainder taken from reference TRBV5-1 and TRBJ1-2, is KAGVTQTPRYLIKTRGQQVTLSCSPISGHRSVSWYQQTPGQGLQFLFEYFSETQRNKGNFPGRFSGRQFSNSRSEMNVSTLELGDSALYLCASSAGTGTGAHGYTFGSGTRLTVV.

The rearrangement uses TRBV6-5 and TRBJ2-3, with 10 bases that match TRBD1. V was pared by 4 bases and J by 4 bases, with 5 bases of the junction left unmatched. The CDR3 extends over 15 amino acids. Germline CDR1 is MNHEY and CDR2 is SVGAGI. This chain's CDR3 is CASSCGDRGSDTQYF. DNA for the CDR3: TGTGCCAGCAGTTGCGGGGACAGGGGTTCAGATACGCAGTATTTT.

J is TRBJ1-4 and V is TRBV7-8; possible D gene TRBD1, 5 bases. This CDR3 region has 16 residues. V lost 0 bases to trimming and J lost 7 bases, with 15 bases between them. Germline values: CDR1 SGHVS, CDR2 FQNEAQ. This CDR3 is CASSLAEGRGGEKLFF. The CDR3 coding sequence is TGTGCCAGCAGCTTAGCGGAGGGGAGAGGTGGTGAAAAACTGTTTTTT.

The J gene is TRBJ2-1, the V gene TRBV4-1; D is ambiguous. Trimming took 0 bases from V and 4 from J, leaving 7 bases between them. CDR1 MGHRA and CDR2 YSYEKL come from the germline V gene. CDR3 length: 14 amino acids. The CDR3 region is CASSQESAYNEQFF. DNA of the CDR3: TGCGCCAGCAGCCAAGAAAGCGCTTACAATGAGCAGTTCTTC.

This chain connects TRBV28 to TRBJ2-1, with TRBD2 identical over 11 bases. The V gene end was trimmed by 2 bases and the J gene end by 3 bases; junction bases not matched to a gene: 3. CDR3 length equals 16 residues. Germline V gene data show CDR1 as MDHEN and CDR2 as SYDVKM. CDR3 in DNA: TGTGCCAGCAGTTTACGAACTAGCGGGAGCTACAATGAGCAGTTCTTC. Amino acid sequence: CASSLRTSGSYNEQFF.

The genes are TRBV6-5 and TRBJ1-5; no firm D call. Trimming pared 6 bases from V and 3 bases from J, leaving 9 bases between. Germline V gene data show CDR1 as MNHEY and CDR2 as SVGAGI. The CDR3 is made up of 13 amino acids. Here the CDR3 reads CASRAWANQPQHF. For the CDR3, the DNA is TGTGCCAGCAGGGCATGGGCCAATCAGCCCCAGCATTTT.

V gene TRBV7-9 combines with J gene TRBJ1-1; D gene uncertain. V was clipped by 0 bases and J by 1 base, with 6 bases between them. There are 14 residues in the CDR3. CDR1 and CDR2 from the germline V gene are SEHNR and FQNEAQ (reference sequence). The CDR3 DNA reads as TGTGCCAGCAGCTTAGCCCGTAGGAACACTGAAGCTTTCTTT. It encodes CASSLARRNTEAFF.

J is TRBJ2-3 and V is TRBV30; D unresolved. Germline CDR1 is GTSNPN and CDR2 is SVGIG (reference sequence). V was trimmed by 0 bases and J by 0 bases, leaving 10 bases between them. This CDR3 is 15 amino acids long. CDR3 residues: CAWSVRGASTDTQYF. CDR3 sequence (DNA): TGTGCCTGGAGTGTACGAGGAGCTAGCACAGATACGCAGTATTTT.

This clone was found a few times. This chain links TRBV9 with TRBJ1-1, with a weak D call TRBD1 (5 bases). The length of the CDR3 is 15 residues. From germline, CDR1 is SGDLS and CDR2 YYNGEE. Trimming left V 0 bases short and J 1 base short, with 10 bases between. This chain's CDR3 is CASSVAAQGNTEAFF. CDR3 in DNA: TGTGCCAGCAGCGTAGCGGCGCAGGGGAACACTGAAGCTTTCTTT.

The genes are TRBV2 and TRBJ2-2; D uncertain. The CDR3 contains 14 residues. V was shortened by 3 bases and J by 4 bases, with 9 bases between the two germline ends. The germline V gene encodes CDR1 SNHLY and CDR2 FYNNEI. Here the CDR3 reads CASSEGHATGELFF. In DNA, the CDR3 is TGTGCCAGCAGTGAGGGCCATGCCACCGGGGAGCTGTTTTTT.

This clone turned up a few times. This chain connects TRBV10-3 to TRBJ1-1; 11 nucleotides agree with TRBD1. Germline V gene lookup returns CDR1 ENHRY and CDR2 SYGVKD. The CDR3 length is 12 residues. V lost 10 bases and J lost 5; bases outside the gene matches: 3. The CDR3 here is CATGDRGTEAFF. As DNA, the CDR3 is TGTGCCACCGGGGACAGGGGGACTGAAGCTTTCTTT.

The chain employs TRBV2 and TRBJ1-4, with 8 bases identical to TRBD1. V dropped 3 bases and J dropped 8; count of bases not matched to a gene: 8. CDR1 is SNHLY and CDR2 is FYNNEI in the germline V gene. This CDR3 region has 15 residues. CDR3 DNA: TGTGCCAGCAGTGAGATGGACAGGGTCGAGGAAAAACTGTTTTTT. Encoded protein: CASSEMDRVEEKLFF.